This T cell receptor (beta chain) was profiled in a study of shared clonotypes between healthy human individuals. Original methodology: ImmunoSEQ gave junction-only sequences without quality scores, so filtering differed. Some clones are missing from TCRdb's copy, which holds only in-frame ones; the method was immunoSEQ multiplex PCR. The DNA gave D and trimming, while V, J and clone size come from that table. This table has approximately 1.5 million clones, 97% to 99% appearing once. Trimming cost V 5 bases and J 3 bases; bases outside gene matches: 1. The CDR3 has 15 residues. Germline V gives CDR1 MNHEY, CDR2 SVGAGI. Of note for this clone: Antigen: not known.

Study outcomes and limitations: With a handful of donors compared, around 4.7% of naive CD4 clonotypes were shared.

The donors were adults (healthy and HIV-negative) with no recent acute infections or vaccinations. Into CD45RA+ naive and CD45RA-negative memory subsets, the CD4+ cells were split. The chain recombines TRBV6-5 with TRBJ2-2; 12 bases line up with TRBD2. The sequence derives from a man aged 25-40 years in good health. Sequencing used naive CD4+ T cells sorted from blood. The subset is: CD45RA+ positively selected. As DNA, the CDR3 is TGTGCCAGCAGTAGACTAGCGGGAGACACCGGGGAGCTGTTTTTT. Residues: CASSRLAGDTGELFF.